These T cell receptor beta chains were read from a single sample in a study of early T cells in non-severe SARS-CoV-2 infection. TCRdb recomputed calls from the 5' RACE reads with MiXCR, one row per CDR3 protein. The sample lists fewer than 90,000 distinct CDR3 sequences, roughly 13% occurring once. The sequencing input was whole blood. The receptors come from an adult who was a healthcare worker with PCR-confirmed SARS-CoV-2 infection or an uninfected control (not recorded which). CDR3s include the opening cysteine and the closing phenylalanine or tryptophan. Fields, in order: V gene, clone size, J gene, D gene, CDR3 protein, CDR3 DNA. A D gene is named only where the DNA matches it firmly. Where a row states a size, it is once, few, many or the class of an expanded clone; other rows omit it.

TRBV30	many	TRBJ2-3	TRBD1	CAWSGTARTDTQYF	TGTGCCTGGAGCGGGACAGCCCGCACAGATACGCAGTATTTT
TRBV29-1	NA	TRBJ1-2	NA	CSVLDRTNYGYTF	TGCAGCGTTCTAGACCGCACTAACTATGGCTACACCTTC
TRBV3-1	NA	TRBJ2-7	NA	CASSQVPYEQYF	TGTGCCAGCAGCCAAGTTCCCTACGAGCAGTACTTC
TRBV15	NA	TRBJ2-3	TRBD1	CATSDRPSTDTQYF	TGTGCCACCTCGGACAGGCCTAGCACAGATACGCAGTATTTT
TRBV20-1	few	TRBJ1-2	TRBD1	CSARVKSPRQGGIFANYGYTF	TGCAGTGCTAGAGTTAAGTCACCTAGACAGGGCGGTATTTTTGCTAACTATGGCTACACCTTC
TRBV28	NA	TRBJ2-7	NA	CASFGTAPYEQYF	TGTGCCAGCTTCGGGACGGCCCCCTACGAGCAGTACTTC
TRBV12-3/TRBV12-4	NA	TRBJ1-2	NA	CASSFGTAHGMGYTF	TGTGCCAGCAGTTTTGGGACGGCCCACGGTATGGGCTACACCTTC
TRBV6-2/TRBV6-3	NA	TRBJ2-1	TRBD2	CASRERGRNEQFF	TGTGCCAGCAGAGAGCGGGGGAGGAATGAGCAGTTCTTC
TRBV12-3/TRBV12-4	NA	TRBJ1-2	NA	CASSLAMSGYRNYGYTF	TGTGCCAGCAGTTTAGCGATGTCAGGGTACAGAAACTATGGCTACACCTTC
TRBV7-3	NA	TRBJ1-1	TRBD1	CASSRGQENTEAFF	TGTGCCAGCAGCCGCGGACAGGAGAACACTGAAGCTTTCTTT
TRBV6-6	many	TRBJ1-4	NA	CASRGSRGNNEKLFF	TGTGCCAGCAGAGGGAGTAGGGGTAATAATGAAAAACTGTTTTTT
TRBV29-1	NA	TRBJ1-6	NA	CSVGEGHNSPLHF	TGCAGCGTTGGTGAGGGGCATAATTCACCCCTCCACTTT
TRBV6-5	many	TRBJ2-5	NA	CASSPTQGGETQYF	TGTGCCAGCAGTCCGACGCAGGGTGGTGAGACCCAGTACTTC
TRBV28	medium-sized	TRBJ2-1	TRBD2	CASSTPGTSGEPIWNEQFF	TGTGCCAGCAGTACACCCGGGACTAGCGGGGAGCCCATTTGGAATGAGCAGTTCTTC
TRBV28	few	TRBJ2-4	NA	CASSSLLDIQYF	TGTGCCAGCAGCTCCCTTTTAGACATTCAGTACTTC
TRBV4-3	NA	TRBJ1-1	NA	CASSRSTVMNTEAFF	TGCGCCAGCAGCCGCTCGACGGTCATGAACACTGAAGCTTTCTTT
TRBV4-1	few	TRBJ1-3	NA	CASSQDSSGNTIYF	TGCGCCAGCAGCCAAGACAGCTCTGGAAACACCATATATTTT
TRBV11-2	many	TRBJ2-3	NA	CASSLAAGPTDTQYF	TGTGCCAGCAGCTTAGCCGCGGGTCCTACAGATACGCAGTATTTT
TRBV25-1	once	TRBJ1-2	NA	CASSELEGVSSGYTF	TGTGCCAGCAGTGAATTAGAGGGAGTCTCGTCCGGCTACACCTTC
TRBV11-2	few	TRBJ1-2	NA	CASSNQGYNYGYTF	TGTGCCAGCAGTAACCAGGGATACAACTATGGCTACACCTTC
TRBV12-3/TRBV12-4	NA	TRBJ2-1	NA	CASSPHTNSANEQFF	TGTGCCAGCAGTCCCCACACGAACAGCGCTAATGAGCAGTTCTTC
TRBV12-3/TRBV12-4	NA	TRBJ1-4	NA	CASTRPDRNEKLFF	TGTGCCAGCACCCGACCCGACAGGAATGAAAAACTGTTTTTT
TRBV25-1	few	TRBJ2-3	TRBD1	CASRVTGGSTDTQYF	TGTGCCAGCAGGGTGACAGGGGGTAGCACAGATACGCAGTATTTT
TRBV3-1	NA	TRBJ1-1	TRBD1	CASSQLGTANTEAFF	TGTGCCAGCAGCCAATTGGGGACAGCGAACACTGAAGCTTTCTTT
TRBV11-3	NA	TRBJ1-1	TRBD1	CASSSGGGIMNTEAFF	TGTGCTTCCAGCTCAGGGGGAGGAATTATGAACACTGAAGCTTTCTTT
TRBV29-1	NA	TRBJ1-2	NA	CSVPRTATYGYTF	TGCAGCGTTCCGAGGACAGCTACCTATGGCTACACCTTC
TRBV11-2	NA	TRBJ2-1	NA	CASSLDGGEQFF	TGTGCCAGCAGCTTAGACGGGGGTGAGCAGTTCTTC
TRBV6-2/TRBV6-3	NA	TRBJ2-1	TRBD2	CATTLAGREHNEQFF	TGTGCCACCACTTTAGCGGGGAGGGAGCACAATGAGCAGTTCTTC
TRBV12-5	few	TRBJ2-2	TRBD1	CAAATDRGTGELFF	TGTGCTGCCGCCACCGACAGGGGCACCGGGGAGCTGTTTTTT
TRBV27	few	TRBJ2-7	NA	CASSFSAGSEQYF	TGTGCCAGCAGTTTTAGCGCGGGGAGCGAGCAGTACTTC
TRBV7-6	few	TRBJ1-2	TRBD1	CASSLDQGDGYTF	TGTGCCAGCAGCTTAGACCAGGGGGACGGCTACACCTTC
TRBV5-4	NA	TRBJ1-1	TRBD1	CASKQQGDTEAFF	TGTGCCAGCAAACAACAGGGGGATACTGAAGCTTTCTTT
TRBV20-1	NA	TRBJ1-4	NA	CSARDSSTNEKLFF	TGCAGTGCTAGGGATTCCTCAACTAATGAAAAACTGTTTTTT
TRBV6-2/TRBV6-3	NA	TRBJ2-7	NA	CASSNTGNEQYF	TGTGCCAGCAGCAACACAGGGAACGAGCAGTACTTC
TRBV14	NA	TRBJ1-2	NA	CVSSEGTNYDYTF	TGTGTCAGCAGCGAGGGAACAAACTATGACTACACCTTC
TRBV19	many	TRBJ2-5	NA	CASSIDRSETQYF	TGTGCCAGTAGTATAGATCGATCAGAGACCCAGTACTTC
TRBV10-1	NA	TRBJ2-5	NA	CATTPSLHGTQYF	TGCGCCACTACACCGTCCCTACACGGGACCCAGTACTTC
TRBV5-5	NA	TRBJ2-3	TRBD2	CASSLVLAGGPFPDTQYF	TGTGCCAGCAGCTTGGTCTTAGCGGGGGGACCGTTCCCAGATACGCAGTATTTT
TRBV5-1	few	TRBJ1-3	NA	CASSPGHANGDTIYF	TGCGCCAGCAGCCCGGGACACGCGAACGGAGACACCATATATTTT
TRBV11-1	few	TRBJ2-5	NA	CASGLQETQYF	TGTGCCAGCGGCCTGCAAGAGACCCAGTACTTC
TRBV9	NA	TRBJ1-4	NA	CASSLTRSNEKLFF	TGTGCCAGCAGCCTCACCCGGTCCAATGAAAAACTGTTTTTT
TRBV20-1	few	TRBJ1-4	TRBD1	CSATSRLGGTGVKYEKLFF	TGCAGTGCTACGTCGCGCCTGGGGGGGACAGGGGTGAAGTATGAAAAACTGTTTTTT
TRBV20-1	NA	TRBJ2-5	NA	CSAEGPAGTQYF	TGCAGTGCCGAGGGGCCCGCCGGGACCCAGTACTTC
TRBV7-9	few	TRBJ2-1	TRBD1	CASSPGQGANEQFF	TGTGCCAGCAGCCCGGGACAGGGGGCCAATGAGCAGTTCTTC
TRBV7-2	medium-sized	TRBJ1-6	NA	CASSLIWQNSPLHF	TGTGCCAGCAGCTTAATTTGGCAAAATTCACCCCTCCACTTT
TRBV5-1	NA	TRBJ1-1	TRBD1	CASSSLGAGQGMNTEAFF	TGCGCCAGCAGCTCATTGGGAGCGGGACAGGGGATGAACACTGAAGCTTTCTTT
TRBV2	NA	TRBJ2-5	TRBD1	CASRKQGLKETQYF	TGTGCCAGCAGAAAACAGGGGCTAAAAGAGACCCAGTACTTC
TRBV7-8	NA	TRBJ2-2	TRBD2	CASSPLAGGLGELFF	TGTGCCAGCAGCCCGCTAGCGGGGGGGCTTGGGGAGCTGTTTTTT
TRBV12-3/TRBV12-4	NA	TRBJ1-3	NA	CASSSWGRSSTIYF	TGTGCCAGCAGTTCGTGGGGGAGATCTAGCACCATATATTTT
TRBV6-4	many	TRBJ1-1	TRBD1	CASSPGQGGTEAFF	TGTGCCAGCAGTCCTGGACAGGGTGGGACTGAAGCTTTCTTT
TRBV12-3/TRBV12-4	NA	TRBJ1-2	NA	CASTASRVHYGYTF	TGTGCCAGCACTGCCTCCCGTGTTCACTATGGCTACACCTTC
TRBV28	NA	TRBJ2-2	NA	CASSLQGTGELFF	TGTGCCAGCAGTTTACAGGGAACCGGGGAGCTGTTTTTT